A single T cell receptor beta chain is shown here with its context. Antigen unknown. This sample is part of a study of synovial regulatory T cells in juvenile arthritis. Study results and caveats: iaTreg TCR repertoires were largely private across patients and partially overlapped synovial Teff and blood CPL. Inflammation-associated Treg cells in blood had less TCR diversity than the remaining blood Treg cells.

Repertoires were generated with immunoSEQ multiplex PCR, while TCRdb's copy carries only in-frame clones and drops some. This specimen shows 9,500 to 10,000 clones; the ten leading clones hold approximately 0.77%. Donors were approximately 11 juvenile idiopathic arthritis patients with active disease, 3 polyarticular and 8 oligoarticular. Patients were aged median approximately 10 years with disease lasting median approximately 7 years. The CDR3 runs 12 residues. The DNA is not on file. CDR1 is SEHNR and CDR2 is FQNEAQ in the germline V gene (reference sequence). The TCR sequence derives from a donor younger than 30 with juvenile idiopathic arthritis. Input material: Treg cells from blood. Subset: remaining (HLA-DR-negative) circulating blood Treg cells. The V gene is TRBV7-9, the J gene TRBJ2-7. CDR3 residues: CASSSGTYEQYF.